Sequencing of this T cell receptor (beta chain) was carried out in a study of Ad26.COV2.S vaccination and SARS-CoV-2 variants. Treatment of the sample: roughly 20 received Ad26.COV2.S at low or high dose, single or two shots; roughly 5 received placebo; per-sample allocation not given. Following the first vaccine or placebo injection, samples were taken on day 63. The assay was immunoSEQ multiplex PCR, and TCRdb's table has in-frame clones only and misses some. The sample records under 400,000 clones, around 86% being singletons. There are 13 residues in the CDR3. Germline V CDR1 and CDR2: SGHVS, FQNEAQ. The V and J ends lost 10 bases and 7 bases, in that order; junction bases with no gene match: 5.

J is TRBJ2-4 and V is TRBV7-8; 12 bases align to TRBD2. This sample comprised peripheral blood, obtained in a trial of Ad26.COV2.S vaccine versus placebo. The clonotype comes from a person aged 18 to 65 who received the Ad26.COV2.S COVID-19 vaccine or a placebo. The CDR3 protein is CATSSGGANIQYF. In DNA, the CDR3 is TGTGCCACCTCTAGCGGGGGGGCTAACATTCAGTACTTC. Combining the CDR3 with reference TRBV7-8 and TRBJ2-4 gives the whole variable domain GAGVSQSPRYKVAKRGQDVALRCDPISGHVSLFWYQQALGQGPEFLTYFQNEAQLDKSGLPSDRFFAERPEGSVSTLKIQRTQQEDSAVYLCATSSGGANIQYFGAGTRLSVL.